This T cell receptor (beta chain) emerged from a study of control samples from healthy donors and cancer patients. Some clones are missing from TCRdb's copy, which holds only in-frame ones; the method was immunoSEQ multiplex PCR. The profile shows some 100,000 clones, approximately 81% of them singletons. The length of the CDR3 is 16 residues. Germline loops: CDR1 SGDLS, CDR2 YYNGEE. The trim removed 0 bases at V and 2 bases at J, leaving 6 bases unmatched. The TCR originated in a woman aged 25 to 45 in good health. This rearrangement joins TRBV9 to TRBJ2-3; 7 positions agree with TRBD2. Material: blood. CDR3 sequence (DNA): TGTGCCAGCAGCGTAGAAAGGACTAGGAACACAGATACGCAGTATTTT. Encoded protein: CASSVERTRNTDTQYF.